These 27 T cell receptor beta chains were all obtained from the same sample, sequenced in a study of blood T cells in healthy people across ages. Next came a second PCR, run for about 7 to 12 cycles, which used a sample-barcoded 5' primer along with a J-beta primer mix. Each CDR3 protein is one row after TCRdb ran MiXCR on the 5' RACE reads. The table shows 1.2 million to 1.5 million distinct CDR3 sequences, with 42% occurring only once. Sequenced material: blood. Receptor source: a woman aged 18-30 years in good health.

V usage is TRBV5-1 and J usage is TRBJ2-1; a possible D gene is TRBD2 (6 bases). CDR3 length: 15 amino acids. Trimming cost V 0 bases and J 7 bases, with 14 bases left between them. From germline, CDR1 is SGHRS and CDR2 YFSETQ. Written as DNA, the CDR3 is TGCGCCAGCAGCTTGGGAGGGGAGGCGGGGAATGAGCAGTTCTTC. This translates into CASSLGGEAGNEQFF. The whole variable domain, remainder taken from reference TRBV5-1 and TRBJ2-1, is KAGVTQTPRYLIKTRGQQVTLSCSPISGHRSVSWYQQTPGQGLQFLFEYFSETQRNKGNFPGRFSGRQFSNSRSEMNVSTLELGDSALYLCASSLGGEAGNEQFFGPGTRLTVL.

This rearrangement joins TRBV20-1 to TRBJ2-3; no reliable D call. The CDR3 consists of 12 residues. The germline CDR1 and CDR2 sequences are DFQATT and SNEGSKA (reference sequence). With 7 bases removed from V and 2 bases from J, the gap between germline ends came to 10 bases. Here the CDR3 DNA reads TGCAGTGGGACCTACTACACAGATACGCAGTATTTT. Translating it yields CSGTYYTDTQYF.

V and J are TRBV12-5 and TRBJ2-5; 14 bases map to TRBD2. The CDR3 is made up of 19 amino acids. Germline V lookup: CDR1 LGHNT, CDR2 FRNRAP. V lost 0 bases to trimming and J lost 11 bases; unmatched junction nucleotides: 17. CDR3 coding DNA: TGTGCTAGTGGTTTGGTAGGGACTAGCGGGGGCCACTCCTACAATGAGCAGTACTTC. It specifies CASGLVGTSGGHSYNEQYF.

This clonotype was counted ten times or more. The rearrangement joins TRBV25-1 to TRBJ2-6; D uncertain. V was shortened by 8 bases and J by 0 bases, with 8 bases between the two germline ends. The CDR3 contains 14 residues. Per germline, CDR1 MGHDK and CDR2 SYGVNS. CDR3 protein: CASSPGSGANVLTF. The CDR3 DNA reads TGTGCCAGCTCACCAGGCTCTGGGGCCAACGTCCTGACTTTC. Based on the CDR3 plus reference TRBV25-1 and TRBJ2-6, the full variable domain is EADIYQTPRYLVIGTGKKITLECSQTMGHDKMYWYQQDPGMELHLIHYSYGVNSTEKGDLSSESTVSRIRTEHFPLTLESARPSHTSQYLCASSPGSGANVLTFGAGSRLTVL.

V usage is TRBV11-2 and J usage is TRBJ2-5, with 8 bases matching TRBD2. Trimming at V came to 1 base and at J to 5 bases, leaving 6 bases not matched to a gene. The CDR3 sequence is 15 residues long. CDR1 SGHAT and CDR2 FQNNGV come from the germline V gene. The CDR3 loop is CASSLGGGLAETQYF. In nucleotides, the CDR3 is TGTGCCAGCAGCTTAGGGGGTGGACTAGCCGAGACCCAGTACTTC.

This chain joins TRBV9 and TRBJ2-7; D unresolved. The CDR3 contains 15 residues. Trimming stripped 0 bases from V and 12 bases from J, with 22 bases between. Per germline, CDR1 SGDLS and CDR2 YYNGEE. The CDR3 region is CASSVEANDQETLYF. The CDR3, as DNA: TGTGCCAGCAGCGTAGAAGCTAACGACCAAGAGACCCTGTACTTC.

A remark on this clonotype: No conserved phenylalanine or tryptophan ends this CDR3, so it is likely a read error. The CDR3: CSASRGESYNEQFV. Written as DNA, the CDR3 is TGCAGTGCTAGTCGGGGGGAGTCCTACAATGAGCAGTTCGTC. This chain links TRBV20-1 with TRBJ2-1; 7 bases match TRBD2. V lost 3 bases, J lost 1 base, and 3 bases stayed unmatched. This CDR3 has 14 residues. From germline, CDR1 is DFQATT and CDR2 SNEGSKA (reference sequence).

The chain links TRBV6-6 to TRBJ2-1; 9 nucleotides line up with TRBD2. The germline gives CDR1 MNHNY, CDR2 SVGAGI (reference sequence). The CDR3 has 14 residues. J lost 10 bases, V lost 5 bases, and 9 bases had no gene match. CDR3 nucleotides: TGTGCCAGCAGTCGTAGCGGGAGCACAATGGAGCAGTTCTTC. Translation gives CASSRSGSTMEQFF.

The rearrangement links TRBV4-1 to TRBJ2-3; D possibly corresponds to TRBD2 (6 bases). V dropped 3 bases and J dropped 0 bases, with 13 bases sitting between them. This CDR3 spans 16 amino acids. Germline V lookup: CDR1 MGHRA, CDR2 YSYEKL. The DNA for the CDR3 is TGCGCCAGCAGCCAGATCGGACTAACTAGCACAGATACGCAGTATTTT. Encoded protein: CASSQIGLTSTDTQYF.

To note about this clonotype: Given a much more abundant clone one base away, this may be a read error. The gene calls are TRBV20-1 and TRBJ2-1; the D gene is possibly TRBD1 (5 bases). The ends were cut back, 6 bases at V and 12 bases at J, with 18 bases in the middle. The CDR3 is 12 residues long. Looked up from germline, CDR1 is DFQATT and CDR2 is SNEGSKA (reference sequence). The CDR3 nucleotides are TGCAGTGCCCCTACAGGAGTGGATGGGCAGTTCTTC. It encodes CSAPTGVDGQFF.

This clonotype was counted only a few times. This sequence joins TRBV3-1 and TRBJ2-1; no firm D call. This CDR3 contains 13 residues. From germline, CDR1 is LGHDT and CDR2 YNNKEL (reference sequence). Trimming shortened V by 6 bases and J by 6 bases, and 12 bases separated the two germline ends. The CDR3 coding sequence is TGTGCCAGCAGACCACGAAGGTCCAATGAGCAGTTCTTC. It yields the protein CASRPRRSNEQFF.

This clonotype was counted between two and nine times. The chain couples TRBV29-1 to TRBJ2-3; 8 bases are shared with TRBD2. CDR3 length equals 13 residues. Trimming took 8 bases from V and 3 from J; bases not matched to a gene: 7. Germline CDR1 SQVTM, CDR2 ANQGSEA. CDR3 region: CSSTGGGTDTQYF. As DNA, the CDR3 is TGCAGCTCAACGGGGGGGGGTACAGATACGCAGTATTTT.

The V and J genes are TRBV20-1 and TRBJ1-4, with a weak D call TRBD1 (6 bases). Trimming cost V 3 bases and J 11 bases, with 19 bases left between them. This CDR3 has 14 amino acids. Germline V gene lookup returns CDR1 DFQATT and CDR2 SNEGSKA (reference sequence). The CDR3: CSASPPGGTGKLFF. The CDR3 DNA is TGCAGTGCTAGCCCGCCGGGGGGCACCGGGAAACTGTTTTTT.

V usage is TRBV7-8 and J usage is TRBJ2-5, with 9 bases identical to TRBD1. Trimming removed 5 bases from V and 11 bases from J; junction bases left unmatched: 15. CDR3 length: 15 residues. Germline V lookup: CDR1 SGHVS, CDR2 FQNEAQ. The CDR3 reads CASSLRDRVDDEQYF. CDR3 sequence (DNA): TGTGCCAGCAGCCTACGGGACAGGGTTGACGATGAGCAGTACTTC.

This chain links TRBV28 with TRBJ1-4; D not certain. Germline V gives CDR1 MDHEN, CDR2 SYDVKM. The CDR3 contains 19 residues. Trimming removed 6 bases from V and 5 bases from J, with 28 bases in between. CDR3: CASSPRVQRTYKPNEKLFF. The CDR3 coding sequence is TGTGCCAGCAGCCCCCGAGTACAGCGGACTTATAAACCCAATGAAAAACTGTTTTTT.

The chain links TRBV29-1 to TRBJ1-4; TRBD1 aligns across 9 bases. With 7 bases clipped from V and 10 bases from J, the junction kept 7 bases outside the gene matches. Germline V gene sequence: CDR1 SQVTM, CDR2 ANQGSEA. The CDR3 spans 12 residues. The CDR3 protein is CSATQGAGKLFF. The DNA of the CDR3 is TGCAGCGCAACACAGGGGGCTGGAAAACTGTTTTTT.

This clonotype appeared a few times. The DNA of the CDR3 is TGTGCCAGCAGTTTCCAGGGAATTGGTGGCTACACCTTC. Amino acids: CASSFQGIGGYTF. The rearrangement links TRBV27 to TRBJ1-2, with TRBD1 as a possible D gene (5 bases). Trimming cost V 3 bases and J 7 bases, with 12 bases left between them. The CDR3 totals 13 residues. Germline assignment: CDR1 MNHEY and CDR2 SMNVEV (reference sequence).

There are many counts of this clonotype. The chain uses TRBV20-1 and TRBJ2-7, with D possibly being TRBD1 or TRBD2 (7 bases each). V lost 6 bases and J lost 4, with 10 bases in between. Per germline, CDR1 DFQATT and CDR2 SNEGSKA (reference sequence). The CDR3 is 11 residues long. Written as DNA, the CDR3 is TGCAGTGCCAGGGGGGGGTACGAGCAGTACTTC. This codes for CSARGGYEQYF.

The chain has TRBV11-2 and TRBJ2-3, with TRBD2 identical over 11 bases. CDR1 SGHAT and CDR2 FQNNGV come from the germline V gene. The CDR3 spans 21 residues. V lost 0 bases and J lost 0; bases outside the gene matches: 14. CDR3 DNA sequence: TGTGCCAGCAGCTTAGATTATCCCCCCACTAGCGGGGGAGATAGCACAGATACGCAGTATTTT. Encoded protein: CASSLDYPPTSGGDSTDTQYF.

This clonotype was seen a handful of times. The CDR3 sequence is CASSEGRDYGYTF. For the CDR3, the DNA is TGTGCCAGCAGTGAAGGGAGGGACTATGGCTACACCTTC. The rearrangement links TRBV2 to TRBJ1-2; D is unclear. Germline values: CDR1 SNHLY, CDR2 FYNNEI. The CDR3 spans 13 residues. Trimming removed 1 base from V and 3 bases from J, with 6 bases in between.

The V and J genes are TRBV28 and TRBJ2-4, with 9 nucleotides matching TRBD1. The ends lost 2 bases at V and 3 bases at J; junction bases unmatched: 11. CDR3 length: 18 amino acids. Germline CDR1 is MDHEN and CDR2 is SYDVKM. CDR3 sequence reads: CASSLGGQGLGYKNIQYF. DNA of the CDR3: TGTGCCAGCAGTTTAGGGGGACAGGGCCTGGGATACAAAAACATTCAGTACTTC.

V gene TRBV28 combines with J gene TRBJ2-5; 11 bases agree with TRBD1. The trim removed 5 bases at V and 2 bases at J, leaving 7 bases unmatched. This CDR3 region has 16 residues. Germline CDR1 MDHEN, CDR2 SYDVKM. DNA for the CDR3: TGTGCCAGCAGTACCATGTGGGACAGGGGGCAAGAGACCCAGTACTTC. This encodes CASSTMWDRGQETQYF.

This clonotype turned up a few times. This chain connects TRBV20-1 to TRBJ2-7; 7 bases are a match to TRBD2. Germline CDR1 is DFQATT and CDR2 is SNEGSKA (reference sequence). V shed 6 bases and J 2 bases; nucleotides not matched to a gene: 4. CDR3 length: 12 residues. This CDR3 reads CSAPGGAYEQYF. Here the CDR3 DNA reads TGCAGTGCCCCGGGGGGAGCCTACGAGCAGTACTTC.

This chain connects TRBV12-3 or TRBV12-4 to TRBJ2-7; 8 nucleotides agree with TRBD2. V lost 4 bases and J lost 1; bases outside the gene matches: 12. The CDR3 totals 17 residues. The CDR3 loop is CASSSLAGPQVSYEQYF. The CDR3 nucleotides read TGTGCCAGCAGTTCTTTAGCGGGACCCCAAGTATCCTACGAGCAGTACTTC.

The chain combines TRBV20-1 with TRBJ2-7; possibly TRBD1 or TRBD2 for D (5 bases each). Germline lookup yields CDR1 DFQATT and CDR2 SNEGSKA (reference sequence). V gave up 5 bases and J gave up 2 bases, with 16 bases separating them. The length of the CDR3 is 14 residues. The CDR3 DNA reads as TGCAGTGCTCGCCCCGGGGCCCCGCCCTACGAGCAGTACTTC. This encodes CSARPGAPPYEQYF.

The genes are TRBV29-1 and TRBJ2-1; 7 positions match TRBD2. The J call is uncertain, as TRBJ2-7 better fits the DNA end. The CDR3 contains 14 residues. Germline loops: CDR1 SQVTM, CDR2 ANQGSEA. For the CDR3, the DNA is TGCAGCGTTGGGGCGGGAGCCGCCTACAATGAGCAGTACTTC. Amino acid sequence: CSVGAGAAYNEQYF.

This chain connects TRBV19 to TRBJ2-1, with TRBD2 matching over 9 bases. Germline lookup yields CDR1 LNHDA and CDR2 SQIVND (reference sequence). After removal of 5 bases from V and 8 bases from J, the junction contained 7 bases not matched to a gene. The CDR3 runs 14 residues. The CDR3 here is CASSVAGGPHEQFF. CDR3 DNA sequence: TGTGCCAGTAGTGTGGCGGGAGGGCCACATGAGCAGTTCTTC.